Listed below are T cell receptor beta chains from one sample, sequenced in a study of Ad26.COV2.S vaccination and SARS-CoV-2 variants. TCRdb's table, derived via immunoSEQ multiplex PCR, lists solely in-frame clones and lacks some. Of around 320,000 clones listed, roughly 80% are singletons. Sequencing was performed on peripheral blood, taken in a trial of Ad26.COV2.S vaccine versus placebo. These receptors were collected from a person aged 18-65 years who received the Ad26.COV2.S COVID-19 vaccine or a placebo. The CDR3 runs from the conserved cysteine through the conserved F or W. The order of the fields is clone size, V gene, J gene, D gene, CDR3 protein, CDR3 DNA. The D gene is left open where the match is weak. The size entry is marked missing in some rows and otherwise reads once, few, many or a size class.

NA	TRBV7-9	TRBJ2-3	TRBD2	CASSLILAGGTDTQYF	TGTGCCAGCAGCCTGATACTAGCGGGGGGCACAGATACGCAGTATTTT
NA	TRBV18	TRBJ1-5	NA	CASSLEHSNQPQHF	TGTGCCAGCTCACTGGAGCATAGCAATCAGCCCCAGCATTTT
few	TRBV11-2	TRBJ1-6	NA	CASSPGPYALHF	TGTGCCAGCAGCCCCGGACCTTATGCCCTCCACTTT
NA	TRBV5-4	TRBJ1-4	TRBD1	CASSHEGQPNEKLFF	TGTGCCAGCAGTCACGAGGGACAGCCTAATGAAAAACTGTTTTTT
NA	TRBV2	TRBJ1-1	TRBD1	CATTRQGRENTEAFF	TGTGCCACCACCAGACAGGGTAGGGAGAACACTGAAGCTTTCTTT
NA	TRBV14	TRBJ2-7	TRBD1	CASSQRLGTGGSYEQYF	TGTGCCAGCAGCCAACGTTTAGGGACAGGGGGGTCCTACGAGCAGTACTTC
NA	TRBV7-9	TRBJ1-6	TRBD1	CASSFREGQADPLHF	TGTGCCAGCAGCTTTAGGGAAGGACAGGCCGACCCCCTCCACTTT
NA	TRBV2	TRBJ1-5	NA	CASSEATSGTRQPQHF	TGTGCCAGCAGTGAAGCGACCTCGGGAACTCGTCAGCCCCAGCATTTT
NA	TRBV28	TRBJ1-2	NA	CASSFSGSGNYGYTF	TGTGCCAGCAGTTTTTCGGGCAGTGGTAACTATGGCTACACCTTC
NA	TRBV7-3	TRBJ2-3	TRBD2	CASSLGLGSTDTQYF	TGTGCCAGCAGCCTGGGACTAGGGAGCACAGATACGCAGTATTTT
NA	TRBV2	TRBJ1-6	NA	CASSPSLGGARSPLHF	TGTGCCAGCAGTCCCTCGCTCGGAGGGGCAAGGTCACCCCTCCACTTT
NA	TRBV19	TRBJ1-2	NA	CASSNEGGLYGYTF	TGTGCCAGTAGTAACGAGGGAGGGCTCTATGGCTACACCTTC
NA	TRBV6-5	TRBJ2-7	TRBD1	CASSYGPGTGHYEQYF	TGTGCCAGCAGTTACGGTCCAGGGACAGGGCACTACGAGCAGTACTTC
NA	TRBV7-9	TRBJ2-5	NA	CASSLGSGRLETQYF	TGTGCCAGCAGCTTAGGTTCCGGCAGACTAGAGACCCAGTACTTC
NA	TRBV6-1	TRBJ2-3	NA	CASSEMHWISTDTQYF	TGTGCCAGCAGTGAAATGCACTGGATTAGCACAGATACGCAGTATTTT
NA	TRBV19	TRBJ2-7	NA	CASSTATYYEQYF	TGTGCCAGTAGTACGGCTACCTATTACGAGCAGTACTTC
NA	TRBV19	TRBJ1-5	NA	CASSPGRTNNQPQHF	TGTGCCAGTAGTCCGGGGCGGACCAACAATCAGCCCCAGCATTTT
NA	TRBV28	TRBJ1-2	TRBD1	CASRWTGGDSGYTF	TGTGCCAGCAGGTGGACAGGGGGGGACAGTGGCTACACCTTC
NA	TRBV12-3/TRBV12-4	TRBJ2-1	TRBD1	CASSIGQGGMQFF	TGTGCCAGCAGTATAGGACAGGGCGGAATGCAGTTCTTC
NA	TRBV28	TRBJ1-3	NA	CASSQNGNTIYF	TGTGCCAGCAGCCAGAATGGAAACACCATATATTTT
NA	TRBV10-2	TRBJ2-3	NA	CASTENWAGRISTSSTDTQYF	TGCGCCAGCACCGAAAATTGGGCGGGCCGAATATCCACTTCTAGCACAGATACGCAGTATTTT
NA	TRBV3-1/TRBV3-2	TRBJ2-5	TRBD2	CASSQGSLAGGQTQYF	TGTGCCAGCAGCCAAGGATCGCTAGCGGGGGGACAGACCCAGTACTTC
NA	TRBV19	TRBJ1-5	NA	CASTFPGSNNQPQHF	TGTGCCAGTACCTTTCCAGGGTCTAACAATCAGCCCCAGCATTTT
NA	TRBV2	TRBJ2-3	TRBD2	CASNERGPTDTQYF	TGTGCCAGCAACGAGCGGGGTCCCACAGATACGCAGTATTTT
NA	TRBV5-1	TRBJ1-1	NA	CASSLALNTEAFF	TGCGCCAGCAGCTTGGCCCTGAACACTGAAGCTTTCTTT
once	TRBV5-4	TRBJ1-2	TRBD1	CASSLGLGQGYGYTF	TGTGCCAGCAGCTTGGGTTTAGGACAGGGGTATGGCTACACCTTC
NA	TRBV9	TRBJ2-1	NA	CASSVGRSSYNEQFF	TGTGCCAGCAGCGTTGGGCGGAGCTCCTACAATGAGCAGTTCTTC
NA	TRBV6-7	TRBJ2-1	TRBD2	CASSSRRTSGGIVYNEQFF	TGTGCCAGCAGTTCCCGAAGGACTAGCGGGGGTATCGTTTACAATGAGCAGTTCTTC
NA	TRBV28	TRBJ2-7	NA	CASNGGPSYEQYF	TGTGCCAGCAACGGGGGACCATCCTACGAGCAGTACTTC
NA	TRBV14	TRBJ2-1	NA	CASSHRQIVDEQFF	TGTGCCAGCAGCCATAGACAGATAGTCGATGAGCAGTTCTTC
NA	TRBV2	TRBJ1-2	NA	CASSELVGYTF	TGTGCCAGCAGTGAATTAGTTGGCTACACCTTC
NA	TRBV20-1	TRBJ2-3	NA	CSAIISDTQYF	TGCAGTGCTATCATTTCAGATACGCAGTATTTT
NA	TRBV21-1	TRBJ1-1	NA	CASSENGLSAGGEAFF	TGTGCCAGCAGCGAAAACGGGTTAAGCGCTGGGGGTGAAGCTTTCTTT
few	TRBV28	TRBJ2-3	TRBD1	CASSLSGTGADTQYF	TGTGCCAGCAGTTTATCCGGGACAGGGGCAGATACGCAGTATTTT
NA	TRBV27	TRBJ1-2	NA	CASGLGGRFGYTF	TGTGCCAGCGGCTTAGGGGGGCGCTTTGGCTACACCTTC
NA	TRBV7-3	TRBJ2-7	NA	CASSEGGFPYEQYF	TGTGCCAGCAGCGAAGGAGGTTTCCCCTACGAGCAGTACTTC